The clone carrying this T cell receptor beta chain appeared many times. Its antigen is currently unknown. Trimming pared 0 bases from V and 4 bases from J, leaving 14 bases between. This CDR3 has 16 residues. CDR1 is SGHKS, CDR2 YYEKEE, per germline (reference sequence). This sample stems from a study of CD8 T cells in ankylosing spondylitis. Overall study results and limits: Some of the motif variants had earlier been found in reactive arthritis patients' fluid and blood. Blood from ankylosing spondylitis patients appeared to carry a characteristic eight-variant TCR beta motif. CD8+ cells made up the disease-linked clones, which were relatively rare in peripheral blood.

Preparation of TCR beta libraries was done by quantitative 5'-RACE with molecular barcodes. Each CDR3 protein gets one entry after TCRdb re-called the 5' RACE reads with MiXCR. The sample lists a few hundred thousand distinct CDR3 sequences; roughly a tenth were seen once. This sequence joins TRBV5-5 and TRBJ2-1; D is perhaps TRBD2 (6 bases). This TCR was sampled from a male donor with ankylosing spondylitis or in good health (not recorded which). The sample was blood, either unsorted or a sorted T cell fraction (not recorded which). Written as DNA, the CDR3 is TGTGCCAGCAGCTTGGCGGCGGGGCCACCATACAATGAGCAGTTCTTC. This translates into CASSLAAGPPYNEQFF.